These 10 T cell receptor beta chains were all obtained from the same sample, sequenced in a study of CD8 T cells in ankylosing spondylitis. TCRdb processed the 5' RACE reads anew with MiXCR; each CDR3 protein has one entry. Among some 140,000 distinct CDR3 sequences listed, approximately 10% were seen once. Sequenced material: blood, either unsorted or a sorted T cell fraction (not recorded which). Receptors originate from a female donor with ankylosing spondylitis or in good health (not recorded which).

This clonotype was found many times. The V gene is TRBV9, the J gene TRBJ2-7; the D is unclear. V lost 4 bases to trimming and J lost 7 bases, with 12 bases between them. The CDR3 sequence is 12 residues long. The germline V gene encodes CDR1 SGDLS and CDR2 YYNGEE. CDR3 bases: TGTGCCAGCAGCCCCGACCACCTAGAGCAGTACTTC. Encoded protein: CASSPDHLEQYF. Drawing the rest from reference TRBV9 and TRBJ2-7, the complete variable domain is DSGVTQTPKHLITATGQRVTLRCSPRSGDLSVYWYQQSLDQGLQFLIQYYNGEERAKGNILERFSAQQFPDLHSELNLSSLELGDSALYFCASSPDHLEQYFGPGTRLTVT.

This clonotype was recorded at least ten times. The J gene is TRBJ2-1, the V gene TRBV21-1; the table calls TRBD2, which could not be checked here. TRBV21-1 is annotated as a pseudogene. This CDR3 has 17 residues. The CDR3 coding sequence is TGTGCCAGCAGCAGTGAGCGGGGGGTTGCAAGATACAATGAGCAGTTCTTC. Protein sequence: CASSSERGVARYNEQFF.

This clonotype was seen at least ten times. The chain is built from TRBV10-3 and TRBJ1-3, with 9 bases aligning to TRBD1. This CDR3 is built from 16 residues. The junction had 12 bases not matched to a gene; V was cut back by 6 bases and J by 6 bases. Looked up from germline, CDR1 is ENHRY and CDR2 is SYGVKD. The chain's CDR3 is CAISKIPGQGVNTIYF. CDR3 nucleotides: TGTGCCATCAGCAAAATACCGGGACAGGGAGTAAACACCATATATTTT.

This CDR3 is CSVKMRATGELFF. Here the CDR3 DNA reads TGCAGCGTTAAGATGCGGGCCACCGGGGAGCTGTTTTTT. The gene calls are TRBV29-1 and TRBJ2-2; TRBD2 might be the D (5 bases). V dropped 5 bases and J dropped 4 bases, with 11 bases sitting between them. The V gene's germline CDR1 is SQVTM and CDR2 ANQGSEA. CDR3 size: 13 residues.

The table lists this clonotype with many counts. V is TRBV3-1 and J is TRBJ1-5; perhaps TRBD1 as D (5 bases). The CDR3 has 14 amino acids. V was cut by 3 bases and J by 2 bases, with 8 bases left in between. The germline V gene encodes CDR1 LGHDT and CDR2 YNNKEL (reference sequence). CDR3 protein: CASSHMGGNQPQHF. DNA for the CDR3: TGTGCCAGCAGCCACATGGGGGGCAATCAGCCCCAGCATTTT.

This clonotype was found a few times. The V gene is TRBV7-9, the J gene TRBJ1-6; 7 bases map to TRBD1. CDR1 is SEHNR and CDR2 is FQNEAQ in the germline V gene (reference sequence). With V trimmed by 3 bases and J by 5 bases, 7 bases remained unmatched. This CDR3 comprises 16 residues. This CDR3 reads CASSFPPGQNNSPLHF. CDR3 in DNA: TGTGCCAGCAGCTTCCCCCCGGGACAGAATAATTCACCCCTCCACTTT.

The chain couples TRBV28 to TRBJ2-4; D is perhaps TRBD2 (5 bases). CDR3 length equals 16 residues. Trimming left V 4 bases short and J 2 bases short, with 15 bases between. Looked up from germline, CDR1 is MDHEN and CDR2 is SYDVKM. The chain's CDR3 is CASSWSTRGTKNIQYF. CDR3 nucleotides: TGTGCCAGCAGTTGGTCGACCCGAGGGACCAAAAACATTCAGTACTTC.

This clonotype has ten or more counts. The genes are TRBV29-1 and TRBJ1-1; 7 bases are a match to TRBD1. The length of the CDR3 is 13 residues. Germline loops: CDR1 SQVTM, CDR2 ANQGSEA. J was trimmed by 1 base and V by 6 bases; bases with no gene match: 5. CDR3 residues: CSVMGQRNTEAFF. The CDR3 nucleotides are TGCAGCGTAATGGGACAGAGGAACACTGAAGCTTTCTTT.

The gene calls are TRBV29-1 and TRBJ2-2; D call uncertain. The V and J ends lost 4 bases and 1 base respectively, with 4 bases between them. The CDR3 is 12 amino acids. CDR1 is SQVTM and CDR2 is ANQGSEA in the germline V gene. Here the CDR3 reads CSVARNTGELFF. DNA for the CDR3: TGCAGCGTTGCTCGGAACACCGGGGAGCTGTTTTTT.

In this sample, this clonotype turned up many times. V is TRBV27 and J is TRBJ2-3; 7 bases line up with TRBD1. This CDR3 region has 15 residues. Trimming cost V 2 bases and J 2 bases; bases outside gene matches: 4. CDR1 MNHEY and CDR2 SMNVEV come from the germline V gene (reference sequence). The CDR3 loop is CASSLVTGYTDTQYF. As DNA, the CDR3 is TGTGCCAGCAGTTTAGTGACAGGGTACACAGATACGCAGTATTTT.